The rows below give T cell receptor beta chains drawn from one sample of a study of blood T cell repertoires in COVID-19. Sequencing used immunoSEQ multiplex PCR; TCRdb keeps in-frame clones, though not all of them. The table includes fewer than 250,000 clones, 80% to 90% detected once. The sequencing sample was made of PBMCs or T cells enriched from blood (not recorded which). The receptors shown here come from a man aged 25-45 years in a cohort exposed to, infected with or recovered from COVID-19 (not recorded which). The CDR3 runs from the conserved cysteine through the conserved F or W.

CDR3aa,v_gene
CASSPGSSRPPTQYF,TRBV18
CASSEEIGTGGARSSPLHF,TRBV6-1
CASGLGRGSSYEQYF,TRBV6-5
CASSSGGSYNEQFF,TRBV11-3
CASSQPSGQGSSYNSPLHF,TRBV3-1/TRBV3-2
CASRGQGYEQYF,TRBV28
CASSQDDRVRRLSGYTF,TRBV3-1/TRBV3-2
CASSYGTTVGRTEAFF,TRBV3-1/TRBV3-2
CASSQVIILGGYTF,TRBV4-1
CASSLLAGGTDTQYF,TRBV5-5
CASSLGGHYEQYF,TRBV5-1
CASSFVAPSGLRLAKNIQYF,TRBV28
CASSPHSGSGQRTPYGYTF,TRBV13
CASSWPGATAQFF,TRBV12-3/TRBV12-4
CASSPWGRLAGGPHNEQFF,TRBV5-5
CASSLSRQGEAFF,TRBV5-1
CATSTGYEQYF,TRBV24-1
CASSHGTGNNEKLFF,TRBV11-2
CATSRSRQGGSPLHF,TRBV15
CATAQGAGYEQYF,TRBV10-3
CATSDFASGTGSFYGYTF,TRBV24-1
CASSFGVAGGPSEQYF,TRBV5-1
CASSRGLADYNEQFF,TRBV7-9
CASSVEGLGFVHEQFF,TRBV9
CASSSTGDEKLFF,TRBV28
CASSRTANTGELFF,TRBV27
CASSITGQGATEAFF,TRBV19
CSVSQGGAGNTIYF,TRBV29-1
CASSYTQGSAQHF,TRBV6-5
CASSLSGTGDYGYTF,TRBV5-5
CASRDRVNGYTF,TRBV5-5
CASQVGGFEAFF,TRBV28
CATSRDPEGVDTGELFF,TRBV15
CASSSGGWSYEQYF,TRBV6-2/TRBV6-3
CASSRLAGGLNEQFF,TRBV7-9
CASSGQVANTGELFF,TRBV9
CASSYLGLAGAGPGYEQYF,TRBV28
CASSLGTAAHSGANVLTF,TRBV28
CATSDSTRGTGANVLTF,TRBV24-1
CSAPYTDTQYF,TRBV20-1
CASSYLTGPNQPQHF,TRBV28
CASSLFYWFTGELFF,TRBV5-5
CASSETGSGNTIYF,TRBV5-1
CASSPQGLNTEAFF,TRBV9
CASNLDRVATEAFF,TRBV19
CAISEQDFRAKNIQYF,TRBV10-3
CASKSFGRAEYEKLFF,TRBV19
CASSVGVGGAGELFF,TRBV9
CASSLSQGGTEAFF,TRBV7-9
CASSFFPTGRLYGYTF,TRBV27
CATAPGGGNEQFF,TRBV15
CASSSQGDWGTEAFF,TRBV5-1
CATSGTSGYEQYF,TRBV24-1
CASRRIAGISTDTQYF,TRBV7-6
CSVGPGITYEQYF,TRBV29-1
CASYTESSTEAFF,TRBV18
CATSHRDQETQYF,TRBV24-1
CASSSPGLGEDIQYF,TRBV5-4
CASSIDRPYSEQYF,TRBV19
CASRQAEAYNEQFF,TRBV10-2